These T cell receptor beta chains were read from a single sample in a study of cytotoxic CD8 clonotypes in ibrutinib-treated CLL. Method: immunoSEQ multiplex PCR; TCRdb's copy keeps in-frame clones and lacks some. The table records 130,000 to 150,000 clones, 85% to 95% of them present only once. Sequencing used PBMCs, obtained after 12 months of ibrutinib treatment. These receptor sequences come from a human donor with chronic lymphocytic leukemia. The CDR3 runs from the conserved cysteine through the conserved F or W. Fields, in order: J gene, CDR3 length, V gene, CDR3 protein.

>TRBJ2-7|14|TRBV7-2
CASSSDSRFYEQYF
>TRBJ2-3|14|TRBV10-3
CAISTGQVTDTQYF
>TRBJ2-5|15|TRBV11-2
CASSLNRMGGETQYF
>TRBJ2-2|15|TRBV2
CASSGDLGGIGELFF
>TRBJ2-7|14|TRBV27
CASSFTGASREQYF
>TRBJ2-1|11|TRBV10-3
CAISDVDEQFF
>TRBJ2-7|13|TRBV6-5
CASSPTVPGEQYF
>TRBJ1-1|15|TRBV6-6
CASSYRPVVNTEAFF
>TRBJ2-1|14|TRBV30
CAWSVGQGSNEQFF
>TRBJ2-3|11|TRBV30
CAWIQPGAQYF
>TRBJ2-7|16|TRBV9
CASSVAADRGFFEQYF
>TRBJ2-7|17|TRBV28
CASSIANALPSSYEQYF
>TRBJ2-2|12|TRBV28
CASRTNTGELFF
>TRBJ1-2|13|TRBV5-1
CASSFGTGDGYTF
>TRBJ2-7|15|TRBV28
CASSAPRTSSREQYF